The clone carrying this TCR beta chain was detected many times. What it binds is unknown. The data were taken from a study of human T cells and chemical hapten exposure. The CDR3 contains 12 residues. Germline lookup yields CDR1 MDHEN and CDR2 SYDVKM. Trimming shortened V by 3 bases and J by 4 bases, and 6 bases separated the two germline ends. Time point denoted: patch test 1, 2 weeks after DPC sensitization. Treatment given: therapeutic diphenylcyclopropenone sensitization with weekly scalp DPC. In the library, unique molecular identifiers were attached to individual cDNA molecules. TCRdb recomputed calls from the RACE reads with MiXCR, one row per CDR3 protein. The table has tens of thousands of distinct CDR3 sequences, over 9.5% seen once. Findings and caveats of the study: Counts of TCRs expanded at PT1 correlated positively with patch test score.

The origin of this receptor is a man aged 40-49 years with alopecia areata. Some clones in this sample may be carry-over from other donors' samples. This specimen was whole blood, taken in connection with sensitization to the hapten diphenylcyclopropenone (DPC). The rearrangement links TRBV28 to TRBJ1-2, with D unclear. This chain's CDR3 is CASSFLIYGYTF. DNA of the CDR3: TGTGCCAGCAGTTTCCTCATCTATGGCTACACCTTC.